This entry concerns a single TCR beta chain. This sample stems from a study of blood T cell repertoires in COVID-19. Here immunoSEQ multiplex PCR was the method, and the copy in TCRdb shows in-frame clones only, minus some. The data show 58,000 or so clones, more than 85% seen once. The sample taken for sequencing was peripheral blood. The source of this sequence is a woman in her 70s with active COVID-19.

CDR3 in amino acids: CAISARRDRNTEAFF. In DNA, the CDR3 is TGTGCCATCAGTGCGCGGCGGGATAGGAACACTGAAGCTTTCTTT. The chain couples TRBV10-3 to TRBJ1-1; D not resolved. This CDR3 region has 15 residues. Per germline, CDR1 ENHRY and CDR2 SYGVKD. Trimming removed 4 bases at V and 1 base at J, with 13 bases between.